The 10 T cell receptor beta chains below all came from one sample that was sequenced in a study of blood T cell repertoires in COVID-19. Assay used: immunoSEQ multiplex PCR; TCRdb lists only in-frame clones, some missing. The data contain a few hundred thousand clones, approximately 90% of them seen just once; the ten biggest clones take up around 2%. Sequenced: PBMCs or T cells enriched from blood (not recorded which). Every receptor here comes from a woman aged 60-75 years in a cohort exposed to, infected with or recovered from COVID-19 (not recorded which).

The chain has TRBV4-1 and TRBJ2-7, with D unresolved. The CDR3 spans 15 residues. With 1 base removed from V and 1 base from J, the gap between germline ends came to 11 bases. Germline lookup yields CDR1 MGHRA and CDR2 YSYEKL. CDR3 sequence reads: CASSQGSGKSYEQYF. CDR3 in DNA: TGCGCCAGCAGCCAAGGTTCAGGCAAATCCTACGAGCAGTACTTC.

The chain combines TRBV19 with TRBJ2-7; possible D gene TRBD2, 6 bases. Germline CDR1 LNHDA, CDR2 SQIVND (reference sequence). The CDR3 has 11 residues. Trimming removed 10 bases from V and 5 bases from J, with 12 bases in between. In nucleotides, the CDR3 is TGTGCCACTTTGGAGGGGAACGAGCAGTACTTC. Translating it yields CATLEGNEQYF.

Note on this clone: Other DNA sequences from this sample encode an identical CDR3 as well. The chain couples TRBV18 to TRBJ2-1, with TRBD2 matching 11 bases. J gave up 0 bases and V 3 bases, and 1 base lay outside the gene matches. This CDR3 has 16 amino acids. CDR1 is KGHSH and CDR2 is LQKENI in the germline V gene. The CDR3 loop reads CASSPTSGSSYNEQFF. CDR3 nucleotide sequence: TGTGCCAGCTCACCTACTAGCGGGAGCTCCTACAATGAGCAGTTCTTC.

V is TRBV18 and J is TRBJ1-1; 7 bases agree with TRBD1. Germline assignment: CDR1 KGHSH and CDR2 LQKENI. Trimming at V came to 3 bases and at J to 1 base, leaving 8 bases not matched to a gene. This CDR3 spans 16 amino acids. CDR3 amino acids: CASSPISTGTNTEAFF. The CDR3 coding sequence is TGTGCCAGCTCACCCATATCGACAGGGACGAACACTGAAGCTTTCTTT.

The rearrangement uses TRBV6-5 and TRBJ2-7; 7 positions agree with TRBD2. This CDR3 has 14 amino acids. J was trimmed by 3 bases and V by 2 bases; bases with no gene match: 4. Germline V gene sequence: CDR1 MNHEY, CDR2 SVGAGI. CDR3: CASSYGRDGYEQYF. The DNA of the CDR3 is TGTGCCAGCAGTTACGGGAGGGACGGCTACGAGCAGTACTTC.

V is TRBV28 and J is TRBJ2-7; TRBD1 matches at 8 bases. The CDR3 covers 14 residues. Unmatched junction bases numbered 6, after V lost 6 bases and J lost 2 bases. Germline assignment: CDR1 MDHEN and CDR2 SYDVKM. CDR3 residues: CASSLGQGPYEQYF. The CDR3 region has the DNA TGTGCCAGCAGCCTCGGACAGGGACCCTACGAGCAGTACTTC.

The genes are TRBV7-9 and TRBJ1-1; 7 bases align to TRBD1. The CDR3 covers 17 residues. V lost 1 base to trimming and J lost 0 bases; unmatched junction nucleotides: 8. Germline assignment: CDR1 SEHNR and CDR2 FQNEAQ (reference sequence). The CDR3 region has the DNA TGTGCCAGCAGCTTAGTCGGCAGGGGGGACATGAACACTGAAGCTTTCTTT. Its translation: CASSLVGRGDMNTEAFF.

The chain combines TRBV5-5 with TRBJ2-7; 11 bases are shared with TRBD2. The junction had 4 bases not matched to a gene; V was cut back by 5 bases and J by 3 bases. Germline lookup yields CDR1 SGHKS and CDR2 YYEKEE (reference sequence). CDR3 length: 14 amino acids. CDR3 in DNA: TGTGCCAGCAGTCCGGGACTAGCGGACTACGAGCAGTACTTC. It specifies CASSPGLADYEQYF.

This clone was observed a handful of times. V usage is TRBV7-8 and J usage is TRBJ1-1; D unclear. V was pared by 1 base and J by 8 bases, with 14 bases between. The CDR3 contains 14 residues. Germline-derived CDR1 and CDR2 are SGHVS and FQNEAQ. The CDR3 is CASSLELGRGEAFF. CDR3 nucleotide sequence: TGTGCCAGCAGCTTAGAATTAGGGCGAGGGGAAGCTTTCTTT.

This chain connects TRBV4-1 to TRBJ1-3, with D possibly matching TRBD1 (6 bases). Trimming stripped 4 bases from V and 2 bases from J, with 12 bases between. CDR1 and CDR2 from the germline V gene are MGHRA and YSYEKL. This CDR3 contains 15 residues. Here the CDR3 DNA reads TGCGCCAGCAGCCCACAGGGAGATCCTGGAAACACCATATATTTT. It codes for CASSPQGDPGNTIYF.